The 10 T cell receptor beta chains listed next were all sequenced from one sample in a study of T-cell reconstitution after alpha-beta-depleted transplantation in children. During its preparation, the TCRbeta library received unique molecular identifiers. MiXCR, run by TCRdb on the PCR reads, gives a single entry per CDR3 protein. The sample holds about 610,000 distinct CDR3 sequences, around 27% seen once. The sequencing used PBMCs, collected before TCRalphabeta/CD19-depleted stem cell transplant. All receptors come from a boy under two years old with Wiskott-Aldrich syndrome, due to receive a stem cell transplant.

V and J are TRBV29-1 and TRBJ2-1; tentatively, D is TRBD1 or TRBD2 (6 bases each). The CDR3 loop spans 13 amino acids. The V gene's germline CDR1 is SQVTM and CDR2 ANQGSEA. V gave up 2 bases and J gave up 7 bases, with 12 bases separating them. DNA for the CDR3: TGCAGCGTTGAACGGGGGCCTTCTAATGAGCAGTTCTTC. It encodes CSVERGPSNEQFF.

The rearrangement uses TRBV20-1 and TRBJ1-1; perhaps TRBD1 as D (6 bases). CDR1 DFQATT and CDR2 SNEGSKA come from the germline V gene (reference sequence). The CDR3 is 10 amino acids. V gave up 3 bases and J gave up 12 bases, with 11 bases separating them. The CDR3 nucleotides read TGCAGTGCTAGCGACAGGTTGACTTTCTTT. Amino acids: CSASDRLTFF.

The chain is built from TRBV24-1 and TRBJ2-1, with D uncertain. This CDR3 is 17 amino acids long. Germline values: CDR1 KGHDR, CDR2 SFDVKD. The V end was cut by 4 bases, the J end by 2 bases, with 17 bases between. Here the CDR3 DNA reads TGTGCCACCAGTGACTCGATACCAGTCGCCCCCTACAATGAGCAGTTCTTC. It codes for CATSDSIPVAPYNEQFF.

V and J are TRBV20-1 and TRBJ2-3; 10 bases align to TRBD2. Unmatched junction bases numbered 6, after V lost 2 bases and J lost 4 bases. This CDR3 region has 15 residues. CDR1 is DFQATT, CDR2 SNEGSKA, per germline (reference sequence). The CDR3 is CSARRVSGRADTQYF. The DNA of the CDR3 is TGCAGTGCTAGAAGGGTCAGCGGGAGGGCAGATACGCAGTATTTT.

The genes are TRBV28 and TRBJ2-6; D remains unclear. Trimming removed 6 bases at V and 4 bases at J, with 10 bases between. The CDR3 spans 14 residues. The germline V gene has CDR1 MDHEN and CDR2 SYDVKM. The CDR3 is CASSLVPGANVLTF. The CDR3 nucleotides are TGTGCCAGCAGCCTCGTGCCGGGGGCCAACGTCCTGACTTTC.

This clonotype was found a few times. The rearrangement joins TRBV2 to TRBJ2-5, with D uncertain. Deletions cut 5 bases from V and 7 bases from J, with 14 bases between. CDR3 length equals 13 residues. Germline lookup yields CDR1 SNHLY and CDR2 FYNNEI. DNA for the CDR3: TGTGCCAGCAGTTCGGATCTTCAGGTGACCCAGTACTTC. This encodes CASSSDLQVTQYF.

The chain couples TRBV12-3 or TRBV12-4 to TRBJ1-2; possible D gene TRBD1, 6 bases. The CDR3 is made up of 14 amino acids. V lost 6 bases, J lost 4 bases, and 15 bases lay in between. The CDR3 sequence: CASRRTAGVYGYTF. The DNA of the CDR3 is TGTGCCAGCAGGCGGACAGCGGGGGTCTATGGCTACACCTTC.

The chain carries TRBV4-1 and TRBJ2-3; no firm D call. This CDR3 contains 16 residues. The germline V gene has CDR1 MGHRA and CDR2 YSYEKL. Trimming removed 0 bases at V and 1 base at J, with 11 bases between. CDR3 in amino acids: CASSQDLGLGTDTQYF. In nucleotides, the CDR3 is TGCGCCAGCAGCCAAGATCTGGGTTTGGGCACAGATACGCAGTATTTT.

The J gene is TRBJ2-3, the V gene TRBV29-1, with D possibly being TRBD2 (6 bases). The V gene lost 3 bases and the J gene lost 1 base, with 11 bases spanning the gap. Germline V gene sequence: CDR1 SQVTM, CDR2 ANQGSEA. This CDR3 has 14 residues. CDR3 sequence reads: CSVDERVGTDTQYF. CDR3 in DNA: TGCAGCGTTGATGAGCGGGTAGGCACAGATACGCAGTATTTT.

The J gene is TRBJ1-5, the V gene TRBV4-1, with a weak D call TRBD1 (6 bases). V gave up 0 bases and J gave up 3 bases, with 9 bases separating them. Germline-derived CDR1 and CDR2 are MGHRA and YSYEKL. The CDR3 extends over 15 amino acids. The CDR3 bases are TGCGCCAGCAGCCAAGACAGGGGACCCAATCAGCCCCAGCATTTT. This codes for CASSQDRGPNQPQHF.